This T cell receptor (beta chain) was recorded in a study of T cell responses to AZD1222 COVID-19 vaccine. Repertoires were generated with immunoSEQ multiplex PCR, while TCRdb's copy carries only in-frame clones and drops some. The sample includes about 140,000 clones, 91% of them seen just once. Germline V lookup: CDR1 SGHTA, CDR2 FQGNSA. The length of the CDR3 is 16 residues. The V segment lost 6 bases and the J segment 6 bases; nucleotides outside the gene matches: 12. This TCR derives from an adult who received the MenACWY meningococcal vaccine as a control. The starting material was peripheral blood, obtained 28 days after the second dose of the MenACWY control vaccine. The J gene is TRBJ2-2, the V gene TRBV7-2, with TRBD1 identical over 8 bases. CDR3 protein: CASRSGTGLVAGELFF. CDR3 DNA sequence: TGTGCCAGCAGATCCGGGACAGGCCTCGTGGCCGGGGAGCTGTTTTTT.